This passage covers 20 T cell receptor beta chains from one sample sequenced in a study of cytomegalovirus exposure and HLA in healthy donors. The primer mix had 60 Vbeta and 13 Jbeta primers. Clones were read by immunoSEQ multiplex PCR, and TCRdb kept only the in-frame ones, dropping some. Of more than 150,000 clones in the sample, roughly 80% were seen once. Sequenced: PBMCs. Receptors were obtained from a woman aged 40-49 years in good health and CMV-seropositive.

CDR3 amino acids: CASRLRDRPHEQYF. The CDR3 DNA reads as TGTGCCAGCAGGCTCCGGGACAGACCGCACGAGCAGTACTTC. The V and J genes are TRBV6-6 and TRBJ2-7, with 7 bases fitting TRBD1. The CDR3 covers 14 residues. Trimming took 6 bases from V and 5 from J; bases not matched to a gene: 10. Germline V gives CDR1 MNHNY, CDR2 SVGAGI (reference sequence).

The chain has TRBV4-3 and TRBJ2-7, with unresolved D. The V gene lost 0 bases and the J gene lost 3 bases, with 6 bases spanning the gap. The CDR3 totals 13 residues. In germline, CDR1 is LGHNA, CDR2 YSLEER. This CDR3 is CASSQDIDYEQYF. The CDR3 DNA sequence: TGCGCCAGCAGCCAAGATATAGACTACGAGCAGTACTTC.

This rearrangement joins TRBV30 to TRBJ2-3; D is perhaps TRBD1 (6 bases). The length of the CDR3 is 14 residues. V was trimmed by 1 base and J by 5 bases, leaving 13 bases between them. From germline, CDR1 is GTSNPN and CDR2 SVGIG (reference sequence). The CDR3 DNA is TGTGCCTGGAGTGATGGGGGCGCGGAAGATACGCAGTATTTT. This gives the protein CAWSDGGAEDTQYF.

The chain links TRBV7-6 to TRBJ2-3, with D tentatively TRBD2 (6 bases). Germline lookup yields CDR1 SGHVS and CDR2 FNYEAQ. The CDR3 consists of 17 residues. Trimming left V 3 bases short and J 1 base short, with 17 bases between. CDR3 in amino acids: CASSLEPVPSGTDTQYF. DNA of the CDR3: TGTGCCAGCAGCTTGGAGCCCGTACCTAGCGGCACAGATACGCAGTATTTT.

Only a few counts were recorded for this clone. This chain joins TRBV6-6 and TRBJ1-1; D uncertain. From germline, CDR1 is MNHNY and CDR2 SVGAGI (reference sequence). V was cut by 2 bases and J by 1 base, with 8 bases left in between. The CDR3 is made up of 14 amino acids. CDR3 residues: CASSYGGENTEAFF. As DNA, the CDR3 is TGTGCCAGCAGTTACGGAGGAGAGAACACTGAAGCTTTCTTT.

This chain links TRBV15 with TRBJ2-3; a weak D match, TRBD1 (5 bases). The CDR3 consists of 16 residues. The V gene's germline CDR1 is LNHNV and CDR2 YYDKDF (reference sequence). Trimming pared 4 bases from V and 6 bases from J, leaving 20 bases between. The CDR3 here is CATSIPSGPTGDTQYF. The DNA for the CDR3 is TGTGCCACCAGCATCCCCTCCGGACCCACAGGCGATACGCAGTATTTT.

The J gene is TRBJ1-1, the V gene TRBV5-1; D is unresolved. Germline-derived CDR1 and CDR2 are SGHRS and YFSETQ. V dropped 0 bases and J dropped 0 bases, with 12 bases sitting between them. The CDR3 is 16 amino acids. The CDR3 DNA reads as TGCGCCAGCAGCTTGGACGCTTACACAATGAACACTGAAGCTTTCTTT. Amino acid sequence: CASSLDAYTMNTEAFF.

CDR3 sequence reads: CASSLTWGGNYEQYF. Written as DNA, the CDR3 is TGTGCCAGCAGCTTAACCTGGGGCGGAAACTACGAGCAGTACTTC. The chain is built from TRBV7-3 and TRBJ2-7; maybe TRBD1 (5 bases). The CDR3 loop spans 15 amino acids. With 0 bases removed from V and 3 bases from J, the gap between germline ends came to 12 bases. Germline lookup yields CDR1 SGHTA and CDR2 FQGTGA.

The J gene is TRBJ2-5, the V gene TRBV29-1; TRBD1 is a possible D gene (6 bases). The CDR3 spans 13 residues. From germline, CDR1 is SQVTM and CDR2 ANQGSEA. The V end lost 4 bases, the J end lost 4 bases, and 13 bases lay between the germline ends. This chain's CDR3 is CSVGDLRGETQYF. The CDR3 DNA reads as TGCAGCGTTGGGGACCTCAGGGGAGAGACCCAGTACTTC.

This chain joins TRBV7-2 and TRBJ2-5; 9 bases align to TRBD1. The J call may not be correct, given that the DNA end is closer to TRBJ2-7. Germline CDR1 SGHTA, CDR2 FQGNSA. The CDR3 is made up of 15 amino acids. The CDR3 nucleotides read TGTGCCAGCAGCTCAGAAGGGACAGGGACCTACGAGCAGTACTTC. Protein: CASSSEGTGTYEQYF.

The chain combines TRBV6-1 with TRBJ2-3, with D hard to call. The CDR3 extends over 14 amino acids. V lost 7 bases and J 0 bases, leaving 11 bases between the germline ends. CDR1 and CDR2 from the germline V gene are MNHNS and SASEGT. In nucleotides, the CDR3 is TGTGCCAGCAAAGAGGTCCGCAGCACAGATACGCAGTATTTT. Its translation: CASKEVRSTDTQYF.

With respect to this clone: Its ends do not fully match the called genes, so a read error is possible. This rearrangement joins TRBV10-3 to TRBJ1-5; tentative D call: TRBD1 (6 bases). The germline V gene encodes CDR1 ENHRY and CDR2 SYGVKD. The CDR3 runs 11 residues. CDR3 in DNA: TGTGCCATCAAGGGGGGGGCAGCCCCAGCATTT. As protein: CAIKGGAAPAF.

The rearrangement links TRBV6-1 to TRBJ2-2, with a possible D match to TRBD2 (5 bases). Germline CDR1 MNHNS, CDR2 SASEGT. Trimming stripped 5 bases from V and 2 bases from J, with 9 bases between. This CDR3 contains 14 residues. CDR3: CASSIRENTGELFF. The CDR3 coding sequence is TGTGCCAGCAGTATCCGGGAAAACACCGGGGAGCTGTTTTTT.

The genes are TRBV4-3 and TRBJ2-7; possible D gene TRBD1, 8 bases. Germline CDR1 is LGHNA and CDR2 is YSLEER. Trimming left V 1 base short and J 0 bases short, with 16 bases between. The CDR3 is 17 amino acids. The CDR3: CASSQALTGGASYEQYF. The DNA of the CDR3 is TGCGCCAGCAGCCAAGCCCTAACAGGGGGGGCCTCCTACGAGCAGTACTTC.

The rearrangement links TRBV6-6 to TRBJ1-2; no clear D gene. The CDR3 sequence is 13 residues long. Trimming stripped 5 bases from V and 1 base from J, with 8 bases between. CDR1 and CDR2 (germline): MNHNY, SVGAGI (reference sequence). This CDR3 is CASSGEFNYGYTF. DNA of the CDR3: TGTGCCAGCAGTGGAGAGTTTAACTATGGCTACACCTTC.

The chain links TRBV27 to TRBJ2-5; 7 positions agree with TRBD2. The CDR3 is made up of 18 amino acids. V lost 6 bases and J lost 4; bases outside the gene matches: 20. CDR1 and CDR2 from the germline V gene are MNHEY and SMNVEV (reference sequence). In DNA, the CDR3 is TGTGCCAGCAGCTCACCCGGTGGGAGGCGGGAGTACCCAGAGACCCAGTACTTC. Amino acid sequence: CASSSPGGRREYPETQYF.

The chain uses TRBV7-9 and TRBJ2-1; 9 nucleotides match TRBD2. J gave up 0 bases and V 1 base, and 10 bases lay outside the gene matches. This CDR3 has 19 amino acids. Looked up from germline, CDR1 is SEHNR and CDR2 is FQNEAQ (reference sequence). CDR3 nucleotides: TGTGCCAGCAGCTTAGGTAGCGGGAGACCACCGAGCTCCTACAATGAGCAGTTCTTC. It specifies CASSLGSGRPPSSYNEQFF.

The chain carries TRBV4-2 and TRBJ2-2, with a possible D match to TRBD2 (5 bases). The CDR3 covers 15 residues. Trimming took 4 bases from V and 6 from J, leaving 15 bases between them. Germline CDR1 and CDR2: LGHNA and YNFKEQ. The CDR3 DNA reads TGTGCCAGCAGCCCCGGGATAGACGAGGCCGGGGAGCTGTTTTTT. The encoded protein is CASSPGIDEAGELFF.

The chain recombines TRBV10-3 with TRBJ1-4, with D possibly being TRBD1 (5 bases). Between the trimmed V and J ends, which lost 2 bases and 7 bases, there was a span of 11 bases. Germline V CDR1 and CDR2: ENHRY, SYGVKD. This CDR3 spans 14 amino acids. For the CDR3, the DNA is TGTGCCATCAGTGAGAAAGGCGGGGGTGAAAAACTGTTTTTT. It is translated as CAISEKGGGEKLFF.

Written as DNA, the CDR3 is TGTGCCAGCAGCTCGCAAACCTTTCGGGGGGTCTACGAGCAGTACTTC. Protein product: CASSSQTFRGVYEQYF. The genes are TRBV7-2 and TRBJ2-7; 7 positions agree with TRBD2. Looked up from germline, CDR1 is SGHTA and CDR2 is FQGNSA. The CDR3 totals 16 residues. Trimming took 4 bases from V and 3 from J; bases not matched to a gene: 12.